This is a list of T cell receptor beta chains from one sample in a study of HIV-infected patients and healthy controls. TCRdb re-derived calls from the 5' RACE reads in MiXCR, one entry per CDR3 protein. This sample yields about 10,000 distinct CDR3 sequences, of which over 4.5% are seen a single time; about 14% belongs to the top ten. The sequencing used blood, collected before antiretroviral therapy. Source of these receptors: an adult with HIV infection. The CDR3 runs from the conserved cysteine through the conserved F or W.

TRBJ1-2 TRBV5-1 CASSLAGANYGYTF
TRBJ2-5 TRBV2 CASRGVTTPPQTQYF
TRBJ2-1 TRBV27 CASSLGTSRLNEQFF
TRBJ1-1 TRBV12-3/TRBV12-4 CASRKDSFTEAFF
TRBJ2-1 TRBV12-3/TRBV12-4 CASRSTSGRDYNEQFF
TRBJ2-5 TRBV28 CASSLVTGGTSGGYETQYF
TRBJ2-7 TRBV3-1 CASSQEGISEQYF
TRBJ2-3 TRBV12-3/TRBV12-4 CASSPGPQYTDTQYF
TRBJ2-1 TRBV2 CASSGGLATYEQFF
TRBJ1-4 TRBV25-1 CASSDFLGGEKLFF
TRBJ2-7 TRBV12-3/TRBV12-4 CASSPGSYEQYF
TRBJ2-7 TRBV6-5 CASSYSRLSSSYEQYF
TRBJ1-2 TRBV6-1 CASSLGSRYGYTF
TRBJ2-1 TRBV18 CASSLRLAGAYNEQFF
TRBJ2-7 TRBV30 CAWGLYEQYF
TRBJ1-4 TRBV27 CASKLSGANEKLFF
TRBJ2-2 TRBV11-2 CASSTKGDDTGELFF
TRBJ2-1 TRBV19 CASSVQLSSYNEQFF
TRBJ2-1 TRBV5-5 CASRASRTGEGVNEQFF
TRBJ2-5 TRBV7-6 CASSLSHTSDRETQYF
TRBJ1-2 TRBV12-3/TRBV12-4 CASSLVSEYGYTF
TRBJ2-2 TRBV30 CASIRPGELFF
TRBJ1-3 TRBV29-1 CSGAVSGNTIYF
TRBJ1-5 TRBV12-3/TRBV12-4 CASSSSYSNQPQHF
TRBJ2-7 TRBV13 CASSPRMSYEQYF
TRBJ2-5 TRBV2 CASRTTGAQETQYF
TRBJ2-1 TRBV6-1 CASSEVVPIQFF
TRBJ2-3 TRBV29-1 CSVEGLADTQYF
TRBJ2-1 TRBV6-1 CASSEGAGSPIYNEQFF
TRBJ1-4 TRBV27 CASSRITMTGGDEKLFF
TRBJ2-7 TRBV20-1 CSAPDRGPEQYF
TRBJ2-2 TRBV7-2 CASSHPWTGDGELFF
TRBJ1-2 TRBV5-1 CASIPLPTDGYGYTF
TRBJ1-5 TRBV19 CASSPGGYANQPQHF
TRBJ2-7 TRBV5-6 CASSSRDRMGEQYF
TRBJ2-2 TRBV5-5 CASSSRWREHTGELFF
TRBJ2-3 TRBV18 CASSPRAPGTDTQYF
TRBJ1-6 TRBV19 CASPTVDSLNSPLHF
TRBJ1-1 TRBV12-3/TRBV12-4 CASSFSTEAFF
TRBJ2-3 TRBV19 CASSSSWGDTQYF
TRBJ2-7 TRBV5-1 CASSLGHEQYF
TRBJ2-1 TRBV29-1 CSVQEREGEDNEQFF
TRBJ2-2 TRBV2 CASSALSGSGGELFF
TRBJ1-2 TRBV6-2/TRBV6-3 CASSQDSVYGYTF
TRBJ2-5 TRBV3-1 CASSHPETVLQETQYF
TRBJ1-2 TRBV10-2 CASSSGPEGAYGYTF